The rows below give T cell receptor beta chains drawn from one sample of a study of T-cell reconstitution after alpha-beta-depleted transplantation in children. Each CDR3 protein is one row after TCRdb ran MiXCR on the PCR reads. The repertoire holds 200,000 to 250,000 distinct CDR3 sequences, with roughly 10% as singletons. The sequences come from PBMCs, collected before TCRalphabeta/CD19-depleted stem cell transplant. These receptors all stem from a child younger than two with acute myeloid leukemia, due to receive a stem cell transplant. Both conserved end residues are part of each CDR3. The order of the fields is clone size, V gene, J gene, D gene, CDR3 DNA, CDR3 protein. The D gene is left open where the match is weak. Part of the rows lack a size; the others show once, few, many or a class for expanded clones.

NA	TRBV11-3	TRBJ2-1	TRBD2	TGTGCCAGCAGCCTAGGGGAGGGCAATGAGCAGTTCTTC	CASSLGEGNEQFF
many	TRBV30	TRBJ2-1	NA	TGTGCCTGGAGCACCGGGACTCCCAGGGGGCAGTTCTTC	CAWSTGTPRGQFF
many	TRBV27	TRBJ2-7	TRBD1	TGTGCCAGCAGTTGGGACAGGGGCCACGAGCAGTACTTC	CASSWDRGHEQYF
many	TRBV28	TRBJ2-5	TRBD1	TGTGCCAGCAGTACAGGGGGCGCGGTCCAAGAGACCCAGTACTTC	CASSTGGAVQETQYF
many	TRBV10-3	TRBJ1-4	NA	TGTGCCATCAATGGGGGCCCCGGGGAAAAACTGTTTTTT	CAINGGPGEKLFF
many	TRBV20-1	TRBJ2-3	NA	TGCAGTGCCCAAATCGCTACTAGCACAGATACGCAGTATTTT	CSAQIATSTDTQYF
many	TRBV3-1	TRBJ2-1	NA	TGTGCCAGCAGCCAAAGGCCAGTAGATCCCTCCTACAATGAGCAGTTCTTC	CASSQRPVDPSYNEQFF
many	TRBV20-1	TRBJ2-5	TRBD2	TGCAGTGCTAGTTCTGGACTAGCGGTCCAAGAGACCCAGTACTTC	CSASSGLAVQETQYF
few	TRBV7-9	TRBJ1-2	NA	TGTGCCAGCAGCCTAAACGAGGGAGATGGCTACACCTTC	CASSLNEGDGYTF
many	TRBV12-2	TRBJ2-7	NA	TGTGCAAGTCGCTTAGCGAGGGCGGGAGGGCCCCACGAGCAGTACTTC	CASRLARAGGPHEQYF
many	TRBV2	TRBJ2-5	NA	TGTGCCAGCGGAGTAGCGATGGAGACCCAGTACTTC	CASGVAMETQYF
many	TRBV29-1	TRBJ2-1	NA	TGCAGCGTTGTTTCGGAAGCTGATGAGCAGTTCTTC	CSVVSEADEQFF
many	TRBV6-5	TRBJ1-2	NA	TGTGCCAGCAGTATCGACAGTGCCGCTAACTATGGCTACACCTTC	CASSIDSAANYGYTF
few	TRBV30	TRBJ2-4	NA	TGTGCCTCCCTGTGGGCAACCAAAAACATTCAGTACTTC	CASLWATKNIQYF
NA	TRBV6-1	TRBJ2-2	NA	TGTGCCAGTTCGGACCGAGACGCCGGGGAGCTGTTTTTT	CASSDRDAGELFF
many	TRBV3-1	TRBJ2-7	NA	TGTGCCAGCAGCCAAGACCGTCTGGAGCAGTACTTC	CASSQDRLEQYF
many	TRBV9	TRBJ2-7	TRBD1	TGTGCCAGCAGCGTAGGGACAGGAACCTACGAGCAGTACTTC	CASSVGTGTYEQYF
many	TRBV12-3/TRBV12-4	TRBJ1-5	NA	TGTGCCAGCAGTTGGGGCCTAAATGGGCGGCCCCAGCATTTT	CASSWGLNGRPQHF
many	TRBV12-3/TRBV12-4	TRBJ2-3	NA	TGTGCCAGCAGTCCCGGTTCAGCGGGCGGCACAGATACGCAGTATTTT	CASSPGSAGGTDTQYF
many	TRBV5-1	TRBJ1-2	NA	TGCGCCAGCAGCCCCTCGGGTGGAGCCGGGGTCTATGGCTACACCTTC	CASSPSGGAGVYGYTF